A single sample gave rise to the 11 T cell receptor beta chains below, sequenced in a study of blood T cell repertoires in COVID-19. TCRdb keeps only in-frame clones here, not all; method: immunoSEQ multiplex PCR. The data show about 150,000 clones, with approximately 92% seen just once and over 12% held by the top ten. Sequences were obtained from peripheral blood. Source of these receptors: a woman in her thirties or forties with acute or convalescent COVID-19.

The rearrangement joins TRBV5-8 to TRBJ2-1, with D maybe TRBD2 (6 bases). This CDR3 has 15 residues. Germline V gives CDR1 SGHTS, CDR2 YDEGEE. V lost 4 bases, J lost 4 bases, and 15 bases lay in between. Here the CDR3 reads CASSTAGFGYNEQFF. The CDR3 nucleotides read TGTGCCAGCAGCACGGCGGGGTTTGGTTACAATGAGCAGTTCTTC.

The chain carries TRBV11-2 and TRBJ1-1, with a tentative D call TRBD1 (6 bases). There are 13 residues in the CDR3. Deletions cut 5 bases from V and 7 bases from J, with 14 bases between. Germline CDR1 reads SGHAT; CDR2 reads FQNNGV. CDR3 DNA sequence: TGTGCCAGCAGCGCGGACAGTGACCTTGAAGCTTTCTTT. Its protein is CASSADSDLEAFF.

This chain joins TRBV11-3 and TRBJ2-1; tentative D call: TRBD2 (9 bases). This CDR3 has 15 residues. The germline gives CDR1 SGHNT, CDR2 YENEEA. Trimming pared 5 bases from V and 15 bases from J, leaving 26 bases between. The CDR3 reads CASSNGGLAGQEVFF. DNA of the CDR3: TGTGCCAGCAGCAACGGCGGTCTAGCGGGACAGGAAGTGTTCTTC.

DNA for the CDR3: TGTGCCAGCAGTGAATGGGGGACAGGGGCTTTGAATGAGCAGTTCTTC. It yields the protein CASSEWGTGALNEQFF. This chain uses TRBV25-1 with TRBJ2-1, with TRBD1 matching 10 bases. The CDR3 loop spans 16 amino acids. CDR1 and CDR2 (germline): MGHDK, SYGVNS. The V segment lost 1 base and the J segment 7 bases; nucleotides outside the gene matches: 7.

This CDR3 is CASSLVGQGHTEAFF. CDR3 DNA sequence: TGTGCCAGCAGCTTAGTGGGACAGGGTCACACTGAAGCTTTCTTT. The chain links TRBV5-6 to TRBJ1-1, with 9 bases that match TRBD1. Per germline, CDR1 SGHDT and CDR2 YYEEEE. This CDR3 contains 15 residues. V was clipped by 2 bases and J by 3 bases; unmatched bases: 5.

The chain couples TRBV30 to TRBJ2-2; TRBD1 is a possible D gene (5 bases). CDR1 and CDR2 (germline): GTSNPN, SVGIG (reference sequence). The CDR3 consists of 13 residues. V was pared by 3 bases and J by 7 bases, with 12 bases between. In DNA, the CDR3 is TGTGCCTGGAGGACAGCCCCGGTCGGGGAGCTGTTTTTT. Protein product: CAWRTAPVGELFF.

The rearrangement links TRBV9 to TRBJ2-7; D remains unclear. With 0 bases removed from V and 1 base from J, the gap between germline ends came to 11 bases. CDR3 length equals 15 residues. Looked up from germline, CDR1 is SGDLS and CDR2 is YYNGEE. The CDR3 loop reads CASSVAPQVSYEQYF. For the CDR3, the DNA is TGTGCCAGCAGCGTAGCCCCACAAGTATCCTACGAGCAGTACTTC.

The chain uses TRBV11-3 and TRBJ2-3, with 10 positions matching TRBD2. With 5 bases clipped from V and 6 bases from J, the junction kept 11 bases outside the gene matches. The CDR3 covers 16 residues. Germline values: CDR1 SGHNT, CDR2 YENEEA. The CDR3 protein is CASSPAGLAGADTQYF. Here the CDR3 DNA reads TGTGCCAGCAGCCCCGCCGGGCTAGCGGGAGCTGATACGCAGTATTTT.

With regard to this clone: A read error may produce the germline difference seen at one junction end. The chain uses TRBV6-5 and TRBJ1-2; no definite D call. This CDR3 is built from 13 residues. Germline-derived CDR1 and CDR2 are MNHEY and SVGAGI. CDR3 coding DNA: TGTGCCAGCAGCGGGTGGAGGAACTTTGGCTACACCTTC. Translation: CASSGWRNFGYTF.

The genes are TRBV7-6 and TRBJ2-1; D is ambiguous. With 2 bases removed from V and 2 bases from J, the gap between germline ends came to 13 bases. Germline values: CDR1 SGHVS, CDR2 FNYEAQ. The length of the CDR3 is 16 residues. The CDR3 loop reads CASSLHAASAYNEQFF. In DNA, the CDR3 is TGTGCCAGCAGCTTACATGCGGCGTCGGCCTACAATGAGCAGTTCTTC.

The chain joins TRBV5-1 to TRBJ1-4; a weak D match, TRBD1 (5 bases). The CDR3 spans 14 residues. V lost 3 bases, J lost 8 bases, and 14 bases lay in between. Germline V gene data show CDR1 as SGHRS and CDR2 as YFSETQ. The CDR3 sequence is CASSSDSIEEKLFF. The CDR3 DNA sequence: TGCGCCAGCAGCTCCGACAGCATCGAGGAAAAACTGTTTTTT.